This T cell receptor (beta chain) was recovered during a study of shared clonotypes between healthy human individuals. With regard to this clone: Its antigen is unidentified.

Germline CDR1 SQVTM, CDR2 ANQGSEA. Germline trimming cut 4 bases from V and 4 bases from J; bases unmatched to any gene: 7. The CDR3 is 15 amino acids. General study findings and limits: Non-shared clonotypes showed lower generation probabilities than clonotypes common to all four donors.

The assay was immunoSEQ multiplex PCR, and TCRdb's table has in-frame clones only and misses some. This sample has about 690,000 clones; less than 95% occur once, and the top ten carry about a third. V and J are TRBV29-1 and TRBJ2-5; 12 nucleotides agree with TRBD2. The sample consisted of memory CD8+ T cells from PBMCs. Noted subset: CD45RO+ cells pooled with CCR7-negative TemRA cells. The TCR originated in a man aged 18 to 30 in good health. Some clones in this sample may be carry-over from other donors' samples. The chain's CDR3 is CSVARTSGIAETQYF. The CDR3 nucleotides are TGCAGCGTTGCTAGGACTAGCGGGATAGCAGAGACCCAGTACTTC.